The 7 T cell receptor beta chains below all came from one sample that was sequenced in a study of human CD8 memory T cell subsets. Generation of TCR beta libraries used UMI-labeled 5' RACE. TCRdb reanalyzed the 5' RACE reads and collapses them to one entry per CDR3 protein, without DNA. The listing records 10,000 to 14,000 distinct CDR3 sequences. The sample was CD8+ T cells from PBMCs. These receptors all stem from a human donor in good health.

This CDR3 reads CSALVGVGNTIYF. The V and J genes are TRBV20-1 and TRBJ1-3; TCRdb's D gene call, TRBD1, goes unchecked for lack of DNA. CDR3 length equals 13 residues. Germline V gene lookup returns CDR1 DFQATT and CDR2 SNEGSKA (reference sequence).

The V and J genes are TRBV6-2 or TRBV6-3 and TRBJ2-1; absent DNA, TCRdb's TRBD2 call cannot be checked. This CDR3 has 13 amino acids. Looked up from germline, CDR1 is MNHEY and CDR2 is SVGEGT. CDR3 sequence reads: CASTPSAGVEQFF.

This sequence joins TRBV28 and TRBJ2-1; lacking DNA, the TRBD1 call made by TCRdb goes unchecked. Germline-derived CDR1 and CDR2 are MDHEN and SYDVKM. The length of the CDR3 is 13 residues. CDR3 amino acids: CASWTGDGDEQFF.

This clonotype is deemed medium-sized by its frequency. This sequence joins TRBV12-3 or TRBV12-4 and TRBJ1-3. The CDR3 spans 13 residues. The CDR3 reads CATSKRTENTIYF.

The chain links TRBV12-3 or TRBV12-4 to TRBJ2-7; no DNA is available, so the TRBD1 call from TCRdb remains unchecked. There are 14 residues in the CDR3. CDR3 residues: CASQPDSAMFEQYF.

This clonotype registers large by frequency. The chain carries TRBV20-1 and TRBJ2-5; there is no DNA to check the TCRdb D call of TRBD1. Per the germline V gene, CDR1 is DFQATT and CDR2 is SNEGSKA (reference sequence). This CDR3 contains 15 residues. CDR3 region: CSARDLDAPGWTQYF.

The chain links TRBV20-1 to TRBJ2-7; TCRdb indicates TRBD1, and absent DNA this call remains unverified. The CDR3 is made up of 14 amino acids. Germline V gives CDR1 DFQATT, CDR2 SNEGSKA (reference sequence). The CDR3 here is CSAIPLDRAYEQYF.